Below, 25 T cell receptor beta chains from the same sample are listed, as sequenced in a study of regulatory T cells in long-lasting Graves disease. Building the TCR beta libraries relied on iRepertoire HTBI primers, and CDR3 regions underwent Arm-PCR. TCRdb passed the multiplex PCR reads through MiXCR, listing each CDR3 protein once. The table records 500,000 to 800,000 distinct CDR3 sequences, about 30% of them present only once. Sample time point: persistent/refractory GD, antithyroid drugs over 5 years with positive TRAb. Researchers made the TCR library from RNA that was extracted from PBMCs. The input for sequencing was peripheral blood mononuclear cells (PBMCs), taken when the disease was refractory, from a patient treated with antithyroid drugs. The receptors were sampled from a female donor with Graves disease.

The V gene is TRBV9, the J gene TRBJ2-7, with no clear D. There are 13 residues in the CDR3. Germline V lookup: CDR1 SGDLS, CDR2 YYNGEE. V gave up 0 bases and J gave up 6 bases, with 10 bases separating them. CDR3 residues: CASSVATRSEQYF. The CDR3 region has the DNA TGTGCCAGCAGCGTAGCTACGCGTTCCGAGCAGTACTTC.

The chain uses TRBV6-2 or TRBV6-3 and TRBJ1-2; maybe TRBD1 (6 bases). Trimming shortened V by 5 bases and J by 0 bases, and 10 bases separated the two germline ends. CDR3 length: 14 amino acids. In germline, CDR1 is MNHEY, CDR2 SVGEGT. The CDR3 bases are TGTGCCAGCAGTGCCGGGACACCTAACTATGGCTACACCTTC. Residues: CASSAGTPNYGYTF.

This clonotype appeared a few times. The CDR3 loop is CATSRLREQKNIQYF. DNA of the CDR3: TGTGCCACCAGCAGGCTACGGGAGCAAAAAAACATTCAGTACTTC. This rearrangement joins TRBV15 to TRBJ2-4; perhaps TRBD2 as D (6 bases). In germline, CDR1 is LNHNV, CDR2 YYDKDF (reference sequence). Trimming cost V 3 bases and J 4 bases, with 13 bases left between them. The CDR3 runs 15 residues.

CDR3 DNA sequence: TGTGCCAGCAGCGGGGCGGAATCTGGAAACACCATATATTTT. Protein: CASSGAESGNTIYF. The chain joins TRBV28 to TRBJ1-3; D might be TRBD1 (5 bases). Per the germline V gene, CDR1 is MDHEN and CDR2 is SYDVKM. The CDR3 sequence is 14 residues long. Trimming removed 6 bases from V and 1 base from J, with 10 bases in between.

This clonotype was counted ten times or more. V and J are TRBV6-1 and TRBJ2-7, with D possibly being TRBD1 (6 bases). CDR1 is MNHNS and CDR2 is SASEGT in the germline V gene. This CDR3 is built from 17 residues. The V end lost 7 bases, the J end lost 1 base, and 23 bases lay between the germline ends. The CDR3 coding sequence is TGTGCCAGCACCCTGCGGACAGCCCAACTGGTTTCCTACGAGCAGTACTTC. Amino acids: CASTLRTAQLVSYEQYF.

This clonotype occurred a few times. The chain couples TRBV11-2 to TRBJ2-2, with D perhaps TRBD2 (6 bases). Deletions cut 5 bases from V and 11 bases from J, with 15 bases between. Germline V gene sequence: CDR1 SGHAT, CDR2 FQNNGV. This CDR3 region has 13 residues. CDR3 region: CASSTDPGGELFF. CDR3 nucleotide sequence: TGTGCCAGCAGCACGGACCCCGGGGGTGAGCTGTTTTTT.

Notes on this clonotype: A single base separates this from a much larger clone, so it may be a read error. The chain carries TRBV20-1 and TRBJ2-5; the D is unclear. Per germline, CDR1 DFQATT and CDR2 SNEGSKA (reference sequence). This CDR3 has 14 residues. V lost 6 bases and J 2 bases, leaving 16 bases between the germline ends. The CDR3 DNA is TGCAGTGCCGCGGCTCCGGTACAGCAAGAGACCCAGTACTTC. This sequence encodes CSAAAPVQQETQYF.

The CDR3 coding sequence is TGCAGTGCTAGAGATCGGGGTGCCGAAGCTTTCTTT. Translation: CSARDRGAEAFF. The chain is built from TRBV20-1 and TRBJ1-1; D not resolved. This CDR3 is 12 amino acids long. Germline assignment: CDR1 DFQATT and CDR2 SNEGSKA (reference sequence). V lost 0 bases, J lost 8 bases, and 10 bases lay in between.

The chain is built from TRBV20-1 and TRBJ1-6; D may be TRBD1 (5 bases). The CDR3 extends over 15 amino acids. Germline V lookup: CDR1 DFQATT, CDR2 SNEGSKA (reference sequence). V gave up 0 bases and J gave up 9 bases, with 15 bases separating them. The CDR3 DNA is TGCAGTGCTAGAGATCGACGTCAGGGCAGTTCACCCCTCCACTTT. This translates into CSARDRRQGSSPLHF.

This chain uses TRBV12-3 or TRBV12-4 with TRBJ2-3; D may be TRBD1 (6 bases). V was cut by 3 bases and J by 1 base, with 8 bases left in between. The CDR3 is 14 residues long. CDR3 loop: CASSFAGGTDTQYF. For the CDR3, the DNA is TGTGCCAGCAGTTTCGCAGGGGGCACAGATACGCAGTATTTT.

Ten or more counts support this clonotype. V is TRBV11-2 and J is TRBJ2-4, with a weak D call TRBD1 (5 bases). Germline V lookup: CDR1 SGHAT, CDR2 FQNNGV. Trimming cost V 1 base and J 5 bases, with 18 bases left between them. The CDR3 is 17 amino acids. CDR3: CASSLVGVLAVENIQYF. The DNA for the CDR3 is TGTGCCAGCAGCTTAGTAGGGGTTCTCGCGGTAGAAAACATTCAGTACTTC.

This clonotype was seen repeatedly, ten times or more. The CDR3 nucleotides are TGTGCCAGCAGCCCGAATCGATTGAACACTGAAGCTTTCTTT. Its protein product is CASSPNRLNTEAFF. The genes are TRBV11-3 and TRBJ1-1; D uncertain. The length of the CDR3 is 14 residues. Germline values: CDR1 SGHNT, CDR2 YENEEA. V was cut by 5 bases and J by 0 bases, with 10 bases left in between.

The rearrangement uses TRBV30 and TRBJ1-6, with a possible D match to TRBD1 (5 bases). Trimming took 2 bases from V and 5 from J, leaving 13 bases between them. Per the germline V gene, CDR1 is GTSNPN and CDR2 is SVGIG (reference sequence). CDR3 size: 15 residues. The CDR3 region is CAWSPGAPNNSPLHF. CDR3 in DNA: TGTGCCTGGAGTCCCGGGGCACCCAATAATTCACCCCTCCACTTT.

CDR3 residues: CASSFVSLLTEAFF. CDR3 nucleotides: TGCGCCAGCAGCTTCGTCAGCCTACTCACTGAAGCTTTCTTT. V is TRBV5-1 and J is TRBJ1-1; D is unclear. The CDR3 sequence is 14 residues long. V gave up 2 bases and J gave up 4 bases, with 12 bases separating them. The germline CDR1 and CDR2 sequences are SGHRS and YFSETQ.

Only a few counts were recorded for this clonotype. The chain employs TRBV3-1 and TRBJ1-2, with 9 bases aligning to TRBD1. V lost 2 bases to trimming and J lost 6 bases; unmatched junction nucleotides: 1. The CDR3 contains 13 residues. CDR1 and CDR2 (germline): LGHDT, YNNKEL (reference sequence). The CDR3 spells CASSQRTGDGYTF. CDR3 bases: TGTGCCAGCAGCCAAAGGACAGGGGATGGCTACACCTTC.

This clonotype was detected a few times. The chain uses TRBV6-5 and TRBJ1-5; possible D gene TRBD1, 6 bases. CDR3 length: 16 amino acids. V was trimmed by 2 bases and J by 0 bases, leaving 11 bases between them. Germline CDR1 is MNHEY and CDR2 is SVGAGI. The CDR3 coding sequence is TGTGCCAGCAGTTACGGTTGGACAGATAGCAATCAGCCCCAGCATTTT. Translation gives CASSYGWTDSNQPQHF.

This chain uses TRBV4-2 with TRBJ1-5; a possible D gene is TRBD1 (5 bases). CDR3 length: 15 amino acids. V was clipped by 4 bases and J by 7 bases, with 17 bases between them. CDR1 and CDR2 from the germline V gene are LGHNA and YNFKEQ. In nucleotides, the CDR3 is TGTGCCAGCAGCCCGACCCTTTTAGACAGCCAGCCCCAGCATTTT. Translating gives CASSPTLLDSQPQHF.

This clonotype has at least ten counts. The rearrangement uses TRBV6-5 and TRBJ1-1, with D possibly matching TRBD1 (5 bases). CDR3 length: 15 amino acids. Trimming pared 1 base from V and 4 bases from J, leaving 13 bases between. CDR1 and CDR2 from the germline V gene are MNHEY and SVGAGI. The CDR3 DNA reads TGTGCCAGCAGTTACTTAGGGCTTGGGGGCACTGAAGCTTTCTTT. This encodes CASSYLGLGGTEAFF.

This clonotype came up many times. The V gene is TRBV11-2, the J gene TRBJ2-7, with 11 bases aligning to TRBD2. CDR3 length: 15 amino acids. The junction had 6 bases not matched to a gene; V was cut back by 5 bases and J by 3 bases. Germline values: CDR1 SGHAT, CDR2 FQNNGV. CDR3 sequence: CASSPPGLADYEQYF. CDR3 in DNA: TGTGCCAGCAGCCCTCCGGGACTAGCGGACTACGAGCAGTACTTC.

This chain uses TRBV3-1 with TRBJ1-2; D call uncertain. The CDR3 extends over 14 amino acids. The germline V gene has CDR1 LGHDT and CDR2 YNNKEL (reference sequence). Trimming removed 0 bases at V and 4 bases at J, with 9 bases between. CDR3 amino acids: CASSQENGLYGYTF. CDR3 sequence (DNA): TGTGCCAGCAGCCAAGAGAACGGTCTCTATGGCTACACCTTC. Using reference TRBV3-1 and TRBJ1-2 for the parts outside the CDR3, the full variable domain is DTAVSQTPKYLVTQMGNDKSIKCEQNLGHDTMYWYKQDSKKFLKIMFSYNNKELIINETVPNRFSPKSPDKAHLNLHINSLELGDSAVYFCASSQENGLYGYTFGSGTRLTVV.

This clonotype was seen many times. This chain connects TRBV2 to TRBJ1-1; maybe TRBD1 (6 bases). Germline CDR1 reads SNHLY; CDR2 reads FYNNEI. Trimming stripped 3 bases from V and 6 bases from J, with 14 bases between. The CDR3 consists of 14 residues. The CDR3 spells CASSEGRGWAEAFF. CDR3 bases: TGTGCCAGCAGTGAGGGCAGGGGTTGGGCTGAAGCTTTCTTT. Combining the CDR3 with reference TRBV2 and TRBJ1-1 gives the whole variable domain EPEVTQTPSHQVTQMGQEVILRCVPISNHLYFYWYRQILGQKVEFLVSFYNNEISEKSEIFDDQFSVERPDGSNFTLKIRSTKLEDSAMYFCASSEGRGWAEAFFGQGTRLTVV.

The rearrangement joins TRBV30 to TRBJ2-2, with 13 nucleotides matching TRBD2. V lost 6 bases and J lost 5; bases outside the gene matches: 3. The CDR3 runs 14 residues. Germline assignment: CDR1 GTSNPN and CDR2 SVGIG (reference sequence). The CDR3 region is CACTGLAGTGELFF. CDR3 DNA sequence: TGTGCCTGCACGGGACTAGCGGGGACCGGGGAGCTGTTTTTT. The whole variable domain, remainder taken from reference TRBV30 and TRBJ2-2, is SQTIHQWPATLVQPVGSPLSLECTVEGTSNPNLYWYRQAAGRGLQLLFYSVGIGQISSEVPQNLSASRPQDRQFILSSKKLLLSDSGFYLCACTGLAGTGELFFGEGSRLTVL.

This clonotype has at least ten counts. The CDR3 reads CASRSSGARETQYF. CDR3 sequence (DNA): TGTGCCAGCAGGTCTAGCGGGGCCAGAGAGACCCAGTACTTC. The chain employs TRBV28 and TRBJ2-5, with 9 bases aligning to TRBD2. The V gene's germline CDR1 is MDHEN and CDR2 SYDVKM. The V gene end was trimmed by 6 bases and the J gene end by 4 bases; junction bases not matched to a gene: 6. This CDR3 comprises 14 residues.

The genes are TRBV7-9 and TRBJ2-2, with TRBD1 matching over 9 bases. The CDR3 runs to 16 residues. The ends lost 6 bases at V and 4 bases at J; junction bases unmatched: 9. Germline loops: CDR1 SEHNR, CDR2 FQNEAQ (reference sequence). CDR3 sequence: CASSRWTGEGTGELFF. In nucleotides, the CDR3 is TGTGCCAGCAGTCGCTGGACAGGGGAGGGCACCGGGGAGCTGTTTTTT.

The sample holds many counts of this clonotype. Here the CDR3 DNA reads TGTGCCAGCAGTCTTGACAGGGTGAGAGAGACCCAGTACTTC. The encoded protein is CASSLDRVRETQYF. This chain connects TRBV12-3 or TRBV12-4 to TRBJ2-5, with 7 nucleotides matching TRBD1. CDR3 length: 14 amino acids. With 5 bases clipped from V and 4 bases from J, the junction kept 7 bases outside the gene matches.